Here is one TCR beta chain with its context. This sample was included in a study of blood T cell repertoires in COVID-19. The V end lost 3 bases, the J end lost 2 bases, and 17 bases lay between the germline ends. The CDR3 extends over 16 amino acids. Germline lookup yields CDR1 DFQATT and CDR2 SNEGSKA (reference sequence). Profiled with immunoSEQ multiplex PCR; TCRdb holds only in-frame clones, not every one. This table holds about 210,000 clones, 81% found once. This sequence joins TRBV20-1 and TRBJ1-5; D perhaps matches TRBD1 (6 bases). Sequencing was performed on PBMCs or T cells enriched from blood (not recorded which). This sequence originates from a woman aged 50 to 60 with acute COVID-19. The CDR3 reads CSASQTGKGGNQPQHF. Here the CDR3 DNA reads TGCAGTGCTAGTCAAACAGGGAAGGGCGGCAATCAGCCCCAGCATTTT.